The text below deals with one TCR beta chain. Its matching antigen is unknown. Sequence at one end of the junction differs from germline and may be a read error. This entry belongs to a study of cytomegalovirus exposure and HLA in healthy donors. Study context: The 130 or so validation repertoires, a later analysis reported, used the same platform as the roughly 610 first-cohort repertoires. Study-wide findings and caveats: Among the CMV-associated chains, three were confirmed in vitro as specific for CMV antigens. The study found most TCR sequences rare, yet found some public TCRs in many donors. Investigators reported about 160 TCR beta chains as tied to cytomegalovirus.

Profiled with immunoSEQ multiplex PCR; TCRdb holds only in-frame clones, not every one. In the table there are a few hundred thousand clones, nearly 90% of which are singletons. CDR1 and CDR2 from the germline V gene are PRHDT and FYEKMQ (reference sequence). The CDR3 is 14 amino acids. The rearrangement links TRBV13 to TRBJ2-3, with D maybe TRBD1 (5 bases). The sequenced sample was PBMCs. This clonotype was obtained from a man aged 30 to 45 in good health and CMV-seronegative. The CDR3 spells CASRLGHATDTQYF. In DNA form, the CDR3 reads TGTGCCAGCAGGTTAGGACACGCCACAGATACGCAGTATTTT.